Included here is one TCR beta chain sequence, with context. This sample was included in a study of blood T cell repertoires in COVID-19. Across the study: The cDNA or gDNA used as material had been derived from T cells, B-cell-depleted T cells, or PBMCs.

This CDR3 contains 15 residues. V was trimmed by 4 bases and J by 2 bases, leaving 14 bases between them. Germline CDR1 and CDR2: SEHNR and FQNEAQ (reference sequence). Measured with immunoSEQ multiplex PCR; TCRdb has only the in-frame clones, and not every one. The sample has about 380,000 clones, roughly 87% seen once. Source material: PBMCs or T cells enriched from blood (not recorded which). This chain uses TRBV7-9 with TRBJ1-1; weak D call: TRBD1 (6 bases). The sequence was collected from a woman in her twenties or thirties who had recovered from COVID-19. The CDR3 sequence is CASSSNEGGNTEAFF. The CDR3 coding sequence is TGTGCCAGCAGCTCAAATGAAGGGGGTAACACTGAAGCTTTCTTT.